Listed below are T cell receptor beta chains from one sample, sequenced in a study of blood T cell repertoires in COVID-19. Profiling relied on immunoSEQ multiplex PCR, and the TCRdb table lists in-frame clones only, not all of them. The table shows more than 200,000 clones, with about 88% occurring only once. Sequenced input: peripheral blood. The receptors stem from a man between 65 and 79 years old with acute or convalescent COVID-19. CDR3s include the opening cysteine and the closing phenylalanine or tryptophan. Fields, in order: D gene, clone size, V gene, J gene, CDR3 DNA, CDR3 protein. The D gene is left open where the match is weak. The listing skips clone size in some rows; elsewhere it reads once, few, many or a size class.

D gene: TRBD2
clone size: NA
V gene: TRBV7-3
J gene: TRBJ2-3
CDR3 DNA: TGTGCCAGCAGCCAGACTAGCGGGAGCATCGATACGCAGTATTTT
CDR3 protein: CASSQTSGSIDTQYF

D gene: TRBD1
clone size: NA
V gene: TRBV4-1
J gene: TRBJ2-7
CDR3 DNA: TGCGCCAGCAGCCAAGCCGTCCAGGGGGCTAGCTCCTACGAGCAGTACTTC
CDR3 protein: CASSQAVQGASSYEQYF

D gene: TRBD2
clone size: few
V gene: TRBV11-1
J gene: TRBJ2-7
CDR3 DNA: TGTGCCAGCAGCTTAGCTCGGCGGGAGTGGCGGGCGGACTCCTACGAGCAGTACTTC
CDR3 protein: CASSLARREWRADSYEQYF

D gene: NA
clone size: NA
V gene: TRBV6-5
J gene: TRBJ2-7
CDR3 DNA: TGTGCCAGCAGTTACCTCGCGGACAGAAGCGAGCAGTACTTC
CDR3 protein: CASSYLADRSEQYF

D gene: TRBD2
clone size: NA
V gene: TRBV5-4
J gene: TRBJ2-5
CDR3 DNA: TGTGCCAGCAGCCCTAGGGGCGGGAGGGGCCAAGAGACCCAGTACTTC
CDR3 protein: CASSPRGGRGQETQYF

D gene: TRBD1
clone size: NA
V gene: TRBV15
J gene: TRBJ1-5
CDR3 DNA: TGTGCCACCGCACGGGACAGGGGTGTGCAGCCCCAGCATTTT
CDR3 protein: CATARDRGVQPQHF

D gene: NA
clone size: NA
V gene: TRBV5-1
J gene: TRBJ1-1
CDR3 DNA: TGCGCCAGCAGCTTGGTCCAGGGAGGGCTGAACACTGAAGCTTTCTTT
CDR3 protein: CASSLVQGGLNTEAFF

D gene: TRBD1
clone size: NA
V gene: TRBV18
J gene: TRBJ2-2
CDR3 DNA: TGTGCCAGCTCACCCGGTACAGGGGACGCGAACACCGGGGAGCTGTTTTTT
CDR3 protein: CASSPGTGDANTGELFF

D gene: TRBD2
clone size: NA
V gene: TRBV28
J gene: TRBJ2-5
CDR3 DNA: TGTGCCAGCAGTCCCGGGGGGTCGGGACAAGAGACCCAGTACTTC
CDR3 protein: CASSPGGSGQETQYF

D gene: NA
clone size: NA
V gene: TRBV9
J gene: TRBJ1-6
CDR3 DNA: TGTGCCAGCACCTCCGGACTGGGTGAGCCCCTCCACTTT
CDR3 protein: CASTSGLGEPLHF

D gene: TRBD1
clone size: NA
V gene: TRBV19
J gene: TRBJ2-1
CDR3 DNA: TGTGCCAGTAGTGGATCCGGGACAGGGTTTTACAATGAGCAGTTCTTC
CDR3 protein: CASSGSGTGFYNEQFF

D gene: TRBD1
clone size: NA
V gene: TRBV6-5
J gene: TRBJ1-1
CDR3 DNA: TGTGCCAGCAGTTACGGACAGGGGGCAAGAAACACTGAAGCTTTCTTT
CDR3 protein: CASSYGQGARNTEAFF

D gene: TRBD1
clone size: NA
V gene: TRBV5-1
J gene: TRBJ2-1
CDR3 DNA: TGCGCCAGCAGCTTGGGAGGGGGCTTTAGGAATGAGCAGTTCTTC
CDR3 protein: CASSLGGGFRNEQFF

D gene: TRBD1
clone size: NA
V gene: TRBV19
J gene: TRBJ2-7
CDR3 DNA: TGTGCCAGTAGTCGTACTCGGTGGACAGGAAGAGACTACGAGCAGTACTTC
CDR3 protein: CASSRTRWTGRDYEQYF

D gene: TRBD1
clone size: NA
V gene: TRBV9
J gene: TRBJ1-1
CDR3 DNA: TGTGCCAGCAGCGTAGGGACAGGGGGAAAAAATTTCTTT
CDR3 protein: CASSVGTGGKNFF

D gene: NA
clone size: NA
V gene: TRBV2
J gene: TRBJ1-3
CDR3 DNA: TGTGCCAGCAGTGAGCACAGGGCTTCTGGAAACACCATATATTTT
CDR3 protein: CASSEHRASGNTIYF

D gene: TRBD1
clone size: NA
V gene: TRBV5-1
J gene: TRBJ2-7
CDR3 DNA: TGCGCCAGCAGCTTGGGAAGGACAGGGGGCGCGTACGAGCAGTACTTC
CDR3 protein: CASSLGRTGGAYEQYF

D gene: TRBD2
clone size: NA
V gene: TRBV7-3
J gene: TRBJ2-1
CDR3 DNA: TGTGCCAGCAGCTCGGGGGACTACCGAGGTGGTGAGCAGTTCTTC
CDR3 protein: CASSSGDYRGGEQFF

D gene: NA
clone size: NA
V gene: TRBV3-1/TRBV3-2
J gene: TRBJ2-7
CDR3 DNA: TGTGCCAGCAGCCAAGAGGGGGGAAGCTACGAGCAGTACTTC
CDR3 protein: CASSQEGGSYEQYF

D gene: NA
clone size: NA
V gene: TRBV5-1
J gene: TRBJ1-6
CDR3 DNA: TGCGCCAGCAGCCAGATTTCAGGCCTCAATTCACCCCTCCACTTT
CDR3 protein: CASSQISGLNSPLHF

D gene: NA
clone size: few
V gene: TRBV4-2
J gene: TRBJ1-3
CDR3 DNA: TGTGCCAGCAGCCAAATGGGGGGGAACACCATATATTTT
CDR3 protein: CASSQMGGNTIYF

D gene: TRBD1
clone size: NA
V gene: TRBV5-5
J gene: TRBJ2-5
CDR3 DNA: TGTGCCAGCAGCATCGGACAGGGCCAAGAGACCCAGTACTTC
CDR3 protein: CASSIGQGQETQYF

D gene: NA
clone size: NA
V gene: TRBV12-3/TRBV12-4
J gene: TRBJ1-2
CDR3 DNA: TGTGCCAGCAGTTTTCGTCTCCTCGGCTACACCTTC
CDR3 protein: CASSFRLLGYTF

D gene: NA
clone size: NA
V gene: TRBV4-2
J gene: TRBJ2-5
CDR3 DNA: TGTGCCAGCAGCCAAGCGACATCCGGGACCCAGTACTTC
CDR3 protein: CASSQATSGTQYF

D gene: NA
clone size: NA
V gene: TRBV21-1
J gene: TRBJ2-5
CDR3 DNA: TGTGCCAGCAGCAAAGTTGCCGGGAAGGGGGGGGACAGGGGTGGACAGACCCAGTACTTC
CDR3 protein: CASSKVAGKGGDRGGQTQYF

D gene: TRBD2
clone size: NA
V gene: TRBV7-2
J gene: TRBJ2-7
CDR3 DNA: TGTGCCAGCAGCTCCCGGGCGGGAGGCTACGAGCAGTACTTC
CDR3 protein: CASSSRAGGYEQYF

D gene: NA
clone size: NA
V gene: TRBV28
J gene: TRBJ2-7
CDR3 DNA: TGTGCCAGCAGTTTCCAGGCCCCCTACGAGCAGTACTTC
CDR3 protein: CASSFQAPYEQYF

D gene: NA
clone size: NA
V gene: TRBV10-3
J gene: TRBJ1-1
CDR3 DNA: TGTGCCATCAGTGAGTCGATGGGGGAGGCTGAAGCTTTCTTT
CDR3 protein: CAISESMGEAEAFF

D gene: NA
clone size: NA
V gene: TRBV3-1/TRBV3-2
J gene: TRBJ2-5
CDR3 DNA: TGTGCCAGCAGCCAAATGGCGGGACCGGGAGAGACCCAGTACTTC
CDR3 protein: CASSQMAGPGETQYF

D gene: NA
clone size: once
V gene: TRBV27
J gene: TRBJ2-2
CDR3 DNA: TGTGCCAGCAGGAGGGCACAGGGCGCCGGGGAGCTGTTTTTT
CDR3 protein: CASRRAQGAGELFF

D gene: NA
clone size: NA
V gene: TRBV3-1/TRBV3-2
J gene: TRBJ1-5
CDR3 DNA: TGTGCCAGCAGCCCCGAGATGAGCAATCAGCCCCAGCATTTT
CDR3 protein: CASSPEMSNQPQHF

D gene: TRBD2
clone size: NA
V gene: TRBV4-2
J gene: TRBJ2-1
CDR3 DNA: TGTGCCAGCAGCCAACGGGCGGGAGGGCTAGATGAGCAGTTCTTC
CDR3 protein: CASSQRAGGLDEQFF

D gene: NA
clone size: NA
V gene: TRBV5-1
J gene: TRBJ2-3
CDR3 DNA: TGCGCCAGCAGCTTGGGGCTAGCGCTCAACACAGATACGCAGTATTTT
CDR3 protein: CASSLGLALNTDTQYF

D gene: TRBD2
clone size: NA
V gene: TRBV28
J gene: TRBJ2-3
CDR3 DNA: TGTGCCAGCAGTTTACCTTCGACAGCGGGAGTAACGCAGTATTTT
CDR3 protein: CASSLPSTAGVTQYF

D gene: NA
clone size: once
V gene: TRBV5-6
J gene: TRBJ1-2
CDR3 DNA: TGTGCCAGCGTGCAAGGGGCGAAAAACTATGGCTACACCTTC
CDR3 protein: CASVQGAKNYGYTF

D gene: TRBD1
clone size: NA
V gene: TRBV18
J gene: TRBJ2-2
CDR3 DNA: TGTGCCAGCTCATGGACAGGGACCGGGGAGCTGTTTTTT
CDR3 protein: CASSWTGTGELFF

D gene: TRBD2
clone size: NA
V gene: TRBV5-1
J gene: TRBJ2-5
CDR3 DNA: TGCGCCAGCAGCTCGGGACTAGCGGGACCAATTTCCCAAGAGACCCAGTACTTC
CDR3 protein: CASSSGLAGPISQETQYF

D gene: NA
clone size: NA
V gene: TRBV2
J gene: TRBJ1-6
CDR3 DNA: TGTGCCAGCAGTGAATACGGTTATAATTCACCCCTCCACTTT
CDR3 protein: CASSEYGYNSPLHF

D gene: TRBD2
clone size: NA
V gene: TRBV9
J gene: TRBJ2-5
CDR3 DNA: TGTGCCAGCAGCGTAGTAGCGGGAGGTACCCAAGAGACCCAGTACTTC
CDR3 protein: CASSVVAGGTQETQYF

D gene: TRBD2
clone size: NA
V gene: TRBV3-1/TRBV3-2
J gene: TRBJ2-1
CDR3 DNA: TGTGCCAGCAGCGGACGTCGGACTAGCGGGAGCAGCAATGAGCAGTTCTTC
CDR3 protein: CASSGRRTSGSSNEQFF

D gene: NA
clone size: NA
V gene: TRBV28
J gene: TRBJ2-3
CDR3 DNA: TGTGCCAGCAGTTTATTCGTTGCGGGGAGCACAGATACGCAGTATTTT
CDR3 protein: CASSLFVAGSTDTQYF

D gene: NA
clone size: NA
V gene: TRBV25-1
J gene: TRBJ2-5
CDR3 DNA: TGTGCCAGCCAAGATCGGAGCTACCAAGAGACCCAGTACTTC
CDR3 protein: CASQDRSYQETQYF

D gene: TRBD1
clone size: NA
V gene: TRBV28
J gene: TRBJ2-7
CDR3 DNA: TGTGCCAGCAGGACGGGACAGGGAATGTTGTACTTC
CDR3 protein: CASRTGQGMLYF

D gene: NA
clone size: NA
V gene: TRBV27
J gene: TRBJ1-1
CDR3 DNA: TGTGCCAGCAGTTCCGGGACATCCAACACTGAAGCTTTCTTT
CDR3 protein: CASSSGTSNTEAFF

D gene: NA
clone size: NA
V gene: TRBV9
J gene: TRBJ2-1
CDR3 DNA: TGTGCCAGCAGCGTAGCTCCCGGCGGGTCCAGAGGGAATGAGCAGTTCTTC
CDR3 protein: CASSVAPGGSRGNEQFF

D gene: TRBD1
clone size: NA
V gene: TRBV7-2
J gene: TRBJ2-3
CDR3 DNA: TGTGCCAGCAGCTTCAAAGGGGGCGCGAGCACAGATACGCAGTATTTT
CDR3 protein: CASSFKGGASTDTQYF

D gene: TRBD1
clone size: NA
V gene: TRBV4-1
J gene: TRBJ1-2
CDR3 DNA: TGCGCCAGCAGCCAAGTGGACAGGGAAAACTATGGCTACACCTTC
CDR3 protein: CASSQVDRENYGYTF

D gene: TRBD1
clone size: few
V gene: TRBV6-5
J gene: TRBJ2-7
CDR3 DNA: TGTGCCAGCAGCTCGAGGGCACAGGGGGTCGGCGAGCAGTACTTC
CDR3 protein: CASSSRAQGVGEQYF

D gene: NA
clone size: NA
V gene: TRBV27
J gene: TRBJ2-2
CDR3 DNA: TGTGCCAGCAGTTTTAACGGACAGTACACCGGGGAGCTGTTTTTT
CDR3 protein: CASSFNGQYTGELFF

D gene: NA
clone size: NA
V gene: TRBV28
J gene: TRBJ1-6
CDR3 DNA: TGTGCCAGCAGTTTACACAGGGAGAATTCACCCCTCCACTTT
CDR3 protein: CASSLHRENSPLHF

D gene: NA
clone size: NA
V gene: TRBV3-1/TRBV3-2
J gene: TRBJ2-1
CDR3 DNA: TGTGCCAGCAGCTACAGTTTTTCTTCCTACAATGAGCAGTTCTTC
CDR3 protein: CASSYSFSSYNEQFF

D gene: TRBD1
clone size: once
V gene: TRBV2
J gene: TRBJ1-3
CDR3 DNA: TGTGCCAGCAGCGAGGACAGGCTATCTGGAAACACCATATATTTT
CDR3 protein: CASSEDRLSGNTIYF

D gene: TRBD2
clone size: NA
V gene: TRBV5-8
J gene: TRBJ2-5
CDR3 DNA: TGTGCCAGCAGCTTGGGACTAGCGGGAGCGGAGACCCAGTACTTC
CDR3 protein: CASSLGLAGAETQYF